This T cell receptor (beta chain) emerged from a study of beta chain features in type 1 diabetes. Reverse transcription of all isolated RNA meant that expressed TCRB transcripts were sequenced. The data were produced by immunoSEQ multiplex PCR, yet TCRdb's version contains in-frame clones alone and is incomplete. This table has 550,000 to 850,000 clones, 13% appearing once. Trimming left V 0 bases short and J 1 base short, with 6 bases between. The germline gives CDR1 SQVTM, CDR2 ANQGSEA. CDR3 length: 13 amino acids. Findings of the study overall: cDNA-based sequencing might over-represent cells highly expressing TCR. For Type 1 diabetes patients, all four CD4+ subsets carried TCRB CDR3s that were moderately but significantly shorter. Short templates might get an advantage during PCR, and this would be equal in patients and controls. Any HLA-type effect on TCRB rearrangement remained unresolved here.

Concerning this clone: Antigen: not known. Other DNA sequences of this sample code for an identical CDR3.

This sequence originates from a man between 18 and 35 years old with type 1 diabetes. The rearrangement joins TRBV29-1 to TRBJ1-1; no definite D call. Sequencing input: naive CD4+ T cells from blood. The CDR3 protein is CSVEDRGNTEAFF. CDR3 DNA: TGCAGCGTTGAAGATCGAGGGAACACTGAAGCTTTCTTT. The whole variable domain, remainder taken from reference TRBV29-1 and TRBJ1-1, is SAVISQKPSRDICQRGTSLTIQCQVDSQVTMMFWYRQQPGQSLTLIATANQGSEATYESGFVIDKFPISRPNLTFSTLTVSNMSPEDSSIYLCSVEDRGNTEAFFGQGTRLTVV.